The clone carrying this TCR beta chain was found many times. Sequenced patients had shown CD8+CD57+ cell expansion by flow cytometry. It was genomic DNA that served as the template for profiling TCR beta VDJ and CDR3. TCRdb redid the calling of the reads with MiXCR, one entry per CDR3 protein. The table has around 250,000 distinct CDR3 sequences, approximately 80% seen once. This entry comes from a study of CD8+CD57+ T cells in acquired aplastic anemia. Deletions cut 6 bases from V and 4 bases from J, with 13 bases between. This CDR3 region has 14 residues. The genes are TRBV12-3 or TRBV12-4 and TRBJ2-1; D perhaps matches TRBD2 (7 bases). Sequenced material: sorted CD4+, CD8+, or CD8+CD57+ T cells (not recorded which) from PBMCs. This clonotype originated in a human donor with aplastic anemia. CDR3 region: CASSDAGAYNEQFF. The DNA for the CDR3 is TGTGCCAGCAGCGACGCGGGGGCGTACAATGAGCAGTTCTTC.